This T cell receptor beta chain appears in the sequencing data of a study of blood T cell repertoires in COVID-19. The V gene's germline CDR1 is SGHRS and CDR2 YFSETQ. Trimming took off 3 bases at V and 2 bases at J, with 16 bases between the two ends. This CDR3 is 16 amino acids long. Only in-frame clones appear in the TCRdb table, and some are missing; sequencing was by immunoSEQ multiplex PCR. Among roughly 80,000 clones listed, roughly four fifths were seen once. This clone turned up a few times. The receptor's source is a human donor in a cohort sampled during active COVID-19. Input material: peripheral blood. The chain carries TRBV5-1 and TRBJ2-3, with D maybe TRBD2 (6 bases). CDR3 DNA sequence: TGCGCCAGCAGCTCCGTAGGACGGGGGTCCACAGATACGCAGTATTTT. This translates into CASSSVGRGSTDTQYF.